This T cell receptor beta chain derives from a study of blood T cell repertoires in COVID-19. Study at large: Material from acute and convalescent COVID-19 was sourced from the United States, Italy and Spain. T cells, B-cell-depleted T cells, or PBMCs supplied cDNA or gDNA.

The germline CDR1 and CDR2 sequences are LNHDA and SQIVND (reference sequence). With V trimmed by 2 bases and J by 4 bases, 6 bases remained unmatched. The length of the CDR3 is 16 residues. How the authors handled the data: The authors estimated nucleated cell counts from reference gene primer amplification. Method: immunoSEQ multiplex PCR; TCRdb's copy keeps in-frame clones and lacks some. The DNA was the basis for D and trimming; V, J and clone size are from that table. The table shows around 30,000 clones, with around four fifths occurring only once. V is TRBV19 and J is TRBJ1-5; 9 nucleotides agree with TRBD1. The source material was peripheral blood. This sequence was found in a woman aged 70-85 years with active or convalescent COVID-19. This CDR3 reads CASSITGGRGNQPQHF. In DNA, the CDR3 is TGTGCCAGTAGTATAACAGGGGGCAGGGGGAATCAGCCCCAGCATTTT.